The source of this T cell receptor beta chain is a study of CD4 and CD8 cells across lung adenocarcinoma regions. This clonotype came up many times. CDR1 PRHDT and CDR2 FYEKMQ come from the germline V gene (reference sequence). This CDR3 region has 15 residues. Trimming pared 0 bases from V and 5 bases from J, leaving 10 bases between. A single record per CDR3 protein comes from TCRdb applying MiXCR to the PCR reads. The sample has about 17,000 distinct CDR3 sequences; 46% are singletons. Localized lung adenocarcinoma, a non-small cell lung cancer, affected the donors. The V call is TRBV13, the J call TRBJ2-2; D may correspond to TRBD1 or TRBD2 (5 bases each). The sample consisted of CD4+ T cells from the margin of a lung tumor. The sequence was obtained from a male donor with lung adenocarcinoma. The CD4 and CD8 labels of this study may be unreliable. The CDR3 bases are TGTGCCAGCAGCTTAGGCCGGGGCAGGACCGGGGAGCTGTTTTTT. This translates into CASSLGRGRTGELFF.